A selection of T cell receptor beta chains follows, all from one sample in a study of radiation and T cells in renal cell carcinoma. The assay was immunoSEQ multiplex PCR, and TCRdb's table has in-frame clones only and misses some. The sample consists of some 120,000 clones, roughly 91% of them appearing once. Material: blood, obtained from a patient whose treatment included radiotherapy and nephrectomy. The receptors come from a woman between 70 and 85 years old with renal cell carcinoma. Both conserved end residues are part of each CDR3.

j_call v_call cdr3_aa
TRBJ1-3 TRBV30 CACTSTGDGNTIYF
TRBJ2-3 TRBV15 CATSTHTDTQYF
TRBJ1-1 TRBV15 CATSRAHRWNTEAFF
TRBJ2-1 TRBV6-1 CASSEAGATTYNEQFF
TRBJ1-2 TRBV19 CASSKQDYGYTF
TRBJ2-7 TRBV4-2 CASSLINGDSYEQYF
TRBJ1-6 TRBV5-1 CASSAAGSNSPLHF
TRBJ2-3 TRBV9 CASSVALTIGSSDTQYF
TRBJ1-2 TRBV5-1 CASSEGQRANYGYTF
TRBJ1-1 TRBV19 CASSLQGTEAFF
TRBJ2-1 TRBV7-2 CASSLAISGGYNEQFF
TRBJ2-5 TRBV19 CASSMGTGGRETQYF
TRBJ2-5 TRBV29-1 CSVEWGVQETQYF
TRBJ1-2 TRBV7-2 CASSRPPTGEYGYTF
TRBJ2-7 TRBV30 CAWSPSGGRGYEQYF
TRBJ1-5 TRBV2 CASRLQGAYQPQHF